This T cell receptor (beta chain) was sequenced during a study of beta chain features in type 1 diabetes. General study findings and limits: With patients and controls alike, PCR might favor shorter templates to an equal degree. Within each of all four CD4+ subsets, Type 1 diabetes patients had TCRB CDR3s that were moderately but significantly shorter. The study found that naive, central memory and Treg TCRB repertoires appeared more similar in patients than in healthy donors. Patients with type 1 diabetes carried fewer insertions and had more deletions at their VDJ junctions.

This CDR3 region has 18 residues. Germline CDR1 reads MGHDK; CDR2 reads SYGVNS. V lost 3 bases, J lost 5 bases, and 16 bases stayed unmatched. This clone was counted only a few times. Its specificity is unknown. Isolation of CD4+ naive, central memory, regulatory and stem cell-like memory cells was achieved by sorting via CD45RO/CCR7/CD25/CD127/CD95/CD27. Since all of the isolated RNA was reverse transcribed, expressed TCRB transcripts were what got sequenced. Repertoires were generated with immunoSEQ multiplex PCR, while TCRdb's copy carries only in-frame clones and drops some. The sample carries fewer than 400,000 clones, roughly 9% recorded once.

This sequence originates from a man between 25 and 39 years old with type 1 diabetes. The sequencing sample was made of central memory CD4+ T cells from blood. The V gene is TRBV25-1, the J gene TRBJ2-7; 10 bases align to TRBD1. CDR3 residues: CASSDHSPSTGGRNEQYF. The CDR3, as DNA: TGTGCCAGCAGTGACCATTCCCCCTCGACAGGGGGCAGGAACGAGCAGTACTTC.